Shown below are 20 T cell receptor beta chains from a single sample sequenced in a study of cytomegalovirus exposure and HLA in healthy donors. 60 Vbeta and 13 Jbeta primers were used in PCR. The repertoire was sequenced with immunoSEQ multiplex PCR; TCRdb's copy has only in-frame clones and lacks some. The repertoire consists of some 150,000 clones, with about 79% occurring once and the leading ten covering about 0.62%. The source material was PBMCs. Every receptor here comes from a male donor in good health and CMV-seronegative.

This chain uses TRBV7-9 with TRBJ2-1, with TRBD1 matching over 9 bases. This CDR3 spans 16 amino acids. The germline V gene has CDR1 SEHNR and CDR2 FQNEAQ (reference sequence). Trimming cost V 1 base and J 4 bases; bases outside gene matches: 5. CDR3 DNA: TGTGCCAGCAGCTTAGGGGGACAGGGTAGGTACAATGAGCAGTTCTTC. This sequence encodes CASSLGGQGRYNEQFF.

The chain employs TRBV7-2 and TRBJ2-3; TRBD1 matches at 9 bases. V lost 3 bases, J lost 4 bases, and 5 bases stayed unmatched. There are 15 residues in the CDR3. Germline-derived CDR1 and CDR2 are SGHTA and FQGNSA. The CDR3: CASSFPGQGSDTQYF. CDR3 DNA: TGTGCCAGCAGCTTTCCGGGACAGGGCTCAGATACGCAGTATTTT.

This clone showed up just a few times. The rearrangement joins TRBV5-1 to TRBJ2-1, with D possibly being TRBD2 (5 bases). The CDR3 covers 16 residues. Germline assignment: CDR1 SGHRS and CDR2 YFSETQ. The V and J ends lost 0 bases and 0 bases respectively, with 10 bases between them. In DNA, the CDR3 is TGCGCCAGCAGCTTGGGAGGGTCCAGCTCCTACAATGAGCAGTTCTTC. It yields the protein CASSLGGSSSYNEQFF.

The chain is built from TRBV6-6 and TRBJ1-5, with D unresolved. The CDR3 length is 14 residues. In germline, CDR1 is MNHNY, CDR2 SVGAGI (reference sequence). The V end was cut by 5 bases, the J end by 4 bases, with 12 bases between. The CDR3 reads CASSQQLDNQPQHF. CDR3 DNA sequence: TGTGCCAGCAGTCAACAGTTGGATAATCAGCCCCAGCATTTT.

V usage is TRBV28 and J usage is TRBJ1-2, with a weak D call TRBD1 (5 bases). CDR1 is MDHEN, CDR2 SYDVKM, per germline. V dropped 2 bases and J dropped 4 bases, with 5 bases sitting between them. CDR3 length equals 12 residues. In DNA form, the CDR3 reads TGTGCCAGCAGTTTAAGGGGCTATGGCTACACCTTC. Encoded protein: CASSLRGYGYTF.

The rearrangement joins TRBV2 to TRBJ1-5, with 9 bases matching TRBD1. The V gene's germline CDR1 is SNHLY and CDR2 FYNNEI. V shed 5 bases, J shed 5 bases, and the junction held 1 base outside the gene matches. This CDR3 comprises 13 residues. The CDR3 protein is CASSRQGDQPQHF. The CDR3 nucleotides read TGTGCCAGCAGTAGACAGGGGGATCAGCCCCAGCATTTT.

The chain employs TRBV19 and TRBJ2-2; 10 nucleotides align to TRBD2. This CDR3 is built from 18 residues. Germline values: CDR1 LNHDA, CDR2 SQIVND (reference sequence). The J segment lost 10 bases and the V segment lost 6 bases, leaving 20 bases of the junction unmatched. CDR3 residues: CASSDPRGSGRVREELFF. CDR3 nucleotide sequence: TGTGCCAGTAGCGACCCCCGAGGGAGCGGGAGGGTCAGGGAGGAGCTGTTTTTT.

The V gene is TRBV27, the J gene TRBJ1-1; a possible D gene is TRBD1 (6 bases). CDR3 size: 15 residues. Germline-derived CDR1 and CDR2 are MNHEY and SMNVEV (reference sequence). Trimming shortened V by 2 bases and J by 0 bases, and 10 bases separated the two germline ends. In DNA form, the CDR3 reads TGTGCCAGCAGTTTAAGCGGACAGATGAACACTGAAGCTTTCTTT. Protein: CASSLSGQMNTEAFF.

The chain joins TRBV27 to TRBJ2-5, with TRBD1 matching over 9 bases. Matching the DNA end better, TRBJ2-7 makes the J call doubtful. Germline values: CDR1 MNHEY, CDR2 SMNVEV (reference sequence). The CDR3 is 15 amino acids. The CDR3 DNA follows: TGTGCCAGCAGTTTAGGGACAGGGTCGGTTTACGAGCAGTACTTC. The encoded protein is CASSLGTGSVYEQYF.

This chain joins TRBV7-9 and TRBJ1-2, with 7 positions matching TRBD1. The CDR3 is made up of 15 amino acids. CDR1 is SEHNR and CDR2 is FQNEAQ in the germline V gene (reference sequence). Trimming removed 1 base from V and 0 bases from J; junction bases left unmatched: 2. This CDR3 reads CASSLDRGANYGYTF. The CDR3 nucleotides are TGTGCCAGCAGCTTAGACAGGGGAGCTAACTATGGCTACACCTTC. The full variable domain, in which reference TRBV7-9 and TRBJ1-2 provide the parts outside the CDR3, is DTGVSQNPRHKITKRGQNVTFRCDPISEHNRLYWYRQTLGQGPEFLTYFQNEAQLEKSRLLSDRFSAERPKGSFSTLEIQRTEQGDSAMYLCASSLDRGANYGYTFGSGTRLTVV.

The chain combines TRBV18 with TRBJ1-3; tentative D call: TRBD1 (5 bases). Germline CDR1 KGHSH, CDR2 LQKENI. CDR3 length equals 15 residues. Trimming shortened V by 6 bases and J by 4 bases, and 16 bases separated the two germline ends. The CDR3 DNA reads TGTGCCAGCTCCCCGGACGCCCGGACAGGAAACACCATATATTTT. The encoded protein is CASSPDARTGNTIYF.

V usage is TRBV28 and J usage is TRBJ1-1; D uncertain. Trimming took 3 bases from V and 5 from J, leaving 4 bases between them. CDR1 and CDR2 from the germline V gene are MDHEN and SYDVKM. The length of the CDR3 is 11 residues. CDR3 DNA sequence: TGTGCCAGCAGTTTCCTAACTGAAGCTTTCTTT. Protein: CASSFLTEAFF.

The CDR3 here is CASSVRGYSYNEQFF. DNA for the CDR3: TGTGCCAGCAGCGTCAGGGGATACTCCTACAATGAGCAGTTCTTC. The chain is built from TRBV9 and TRBJ2-1, with D perhaps TRBD1 (6 bases). V was clipped by 2 bases and J by 0 bases, with 9 bases between them. The CDR3 loop spans 15 amino acids. Germline values: CDR1 SGDLS, CDR2 YYNGEE. Together with reference TRBV9 and TRBJ2-1, the CDR3 gives the full variable domain: DSGVTQTPKHLITATGQRVTLRCSPRSGDLSVYWYQQSLDQGLQFLIQYYNGEERAKGNILERFSAQQFPDLHSELNLSSLELGDSALYFCASSVRGYSYNEQFFGPGTRLTVL.

The chain is built from TRBV11-2 and TRBJ2-1; 7 bases map to TRBD2. The CDR3 runs to 14 residues. From germline, CDR1 is SGHAT and CDR2 FQNNGV. J was trimmed by 8 bases and V by 6 bases; bases with no gene match: 10. The CDR3 nucleotides are TGTGCCAGCAGTCCCCTGGCGGGAGACGATGAGCAGTTCTTC. This gives the protein CASSPLAGDDEQFF. The variable domain in full, completed from reference TRBV11-2 and TRBJ2-1, reads EAGVAQSPRYKIIEKRQSVAFWCNPISGHATLYWYQQILGQGPKLLIQFQNNGVVDDSQLPKDRFSAERLKGVDSTLKIQPAKLEDSAVYLCASSPLAGDDEQFFGPGTRLTVL.

This clone was detected only a few times. This chain connects TRBV7-2 to TRBJ1-5; D not certain. CDR3 size: 14 residues. Germline loops: CDR1 SGHTA, CDR2 FQGNSA. V lost 5 bases and J lost 6, with 14 bases in between. The CDR3 DNA reads as TGTGCCAGCAGCCTTGACACCGCGGGTCAGCCCCAGCATTTT. Its translation: CASSLDTAGQPQHF.

This clone appeared a single time. The chain recombines TRBV27 with TRBJ1-5; possibly TRBD1 for D (5 bases). The CDR3 runs 16 residues. The V end was cut by 1 base, the J end by 7 bases, with 17 bases between. Looked up from germline, CDR1 is MNHEY and CDR2 is SMNVEV (reference sequence). The CDR3: CASSLLRGGAGQPQHF. CDR3 coding DNA: TGTGCCAGCAGTTTATTAAGGGGCGGAGCGGGGCAGCCCCAGCATTTT.

The chain carries TRBV27 and TRBJ1-2; 8 nucleotides agree with TRBD1. CDR1 and CDR2 (germline): MNHEY, SMNVEV (reference sequence). This CDR3 has 15 amino acids. V lost 5 bases, J lost 4 bases, and 9 bases stayed unmatched. The CDR3 sequence: CASSPRQGLIYGYTF. CDR3 sequence (DNA): TGTGCCAGCAGTCCGCGACAGGGGCTTATCTATGGCTACACCTTC.

The chain employs TRBV5-1 and TRBJ1-1; 8 positions agree with TRBD1. This CDR3 spans 14 amino acids. V lost 4 bases, J lost 6 bases, and 8 bases stayed unmatched. CDR1 is SGHRS, CDR2 YFSETQ, per germline. The CDR3 DNA reads as TGCGCCAGCAGCACATTACAGGGGGTGGCTGAAGCTTTCTTT. Translating gives CASSTLQGVAEAFF.

The chain combines TRBV7-8 with TRBJ1-5; D unclear. The CDR3 consists of 13 residues. From germline, CDR1 is SGHVS and CDR2 FQNEAQ. The ends were cut back, 8 bases at V and 3 bases at J, with 11 bases in the middle. The CDR3 nucleotides are TGTGCCAGCGGGAGGGAAGCCAATCAGCCCCAGCATTTT. This translates into CASGREANQPQHF.

This chain joins TRBV29-1 and TRBJ2-1, with TRBD2 matching over 14 bases. This CDR3 contains 15 residues. Trimming cost V 2 bases and J 8 bases; bases outside gene matches: 5. Germline V lookup: CDR1 SQVTM, CDR2 ANQGSEA. In nucleotides, the CDR3 is TGCAGCGTTGAAAGGGGGACTAGCGGGAGCTATGAGCAGTTCTTC. Translated: CSVERGTSGSYEQFF.